This T cell receptor beta chain derives from a study of T-cell reconstitution after alpha-beta-depleted transplantation in children. Unique molecular identifiers featured in how the TCRbeta library was prepared. TCRdb re-analysed the PCR reads in MiXCR, keeping a single row per CDR3 protein. Of around 370,000 distinct CDR3 sequences listed, about 9.4% were seen once; the top ten hold 2% to 2.5%. V shed 3 bases and J shed 5 bases, with 10 bases lying between them. This CDR3 has 13 residues. This clonotype was counted only a few times. The sample in question was PBMCs from the stem cell graft donor, obtained from the stem cell graft. The rearrangement joins TRBV12-3 or TRBV12-4 to TRBJ1-2; D remains unclear. The receptor was derived from a human donor who donated a stem cell graft to a child with acute lymphoblastic leukemia. This chain's CDR3 is CASSFEGPYGYTF. CDR3 DNA sequence: TGTGCCAGCAGTTTTGAAGGCCCTTATGGCTACACCTTC.